The clone carrying this T cell receptor beta chain appeared once. RNA in amounts of roughly 0.5 to 1 ug was reverse transcribed with random hexamers. TCRdb reanalysed the immunoSEQ multiplex PCR reads using MiXCR and keeps one entry per CDR3 protein. Found here are about 80,000 distinct CDR3 sequences, approximately 96% of them singletons; the top ten hold around 0.41%. This record comes from a study of CD8 T cells in Susac syndrome. Study information: The sequenced Susac syndrome patients comprised more than five with active disease and about eight in remission.

This CDR3 is built from 16 residues. The germline V gene encodes CDR1 LNHNV and CDR2 YYDKDF (reference sequence). V lost 5 bases, J lost 2 bases, and 18 bases lay in between. The sample consisted of CD8+ T cells from PBMCs. The gene calls are TRBV15 and TRBJ2-5; D gene unclear. This TCR was sampled from a human donor with Susac syndrome. The chain's CDR3 is CATSGLINAFQETQYF. The CDR3 nucleotides read TGTGCCACCAGCGGTCTCATTAACGCCTTTCAAGAGACCCAGTACTTC.